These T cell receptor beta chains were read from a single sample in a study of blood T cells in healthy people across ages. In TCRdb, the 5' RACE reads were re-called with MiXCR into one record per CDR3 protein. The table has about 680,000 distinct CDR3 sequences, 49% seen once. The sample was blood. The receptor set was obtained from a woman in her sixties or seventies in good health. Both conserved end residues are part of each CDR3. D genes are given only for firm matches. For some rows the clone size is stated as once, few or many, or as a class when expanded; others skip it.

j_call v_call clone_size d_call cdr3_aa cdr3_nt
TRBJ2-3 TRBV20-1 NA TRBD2 CSAPGLATDTQYF TGCAGTGCCCCGGGACTAGCTACTGATACGCAGTATTTT
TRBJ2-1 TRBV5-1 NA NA CASSLGHNSGNEQFF TGCGCCAGCAGCTTGGGACATAACAGCGGGAATGAGCAGTTCTTC
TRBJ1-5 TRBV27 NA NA CASSFAPGSNQPQHF TGTGCCAGCAGTTTTGCCCCCGGTAGCAATCAGCCCCAGCATTTT
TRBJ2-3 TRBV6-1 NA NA CASRKGLGADTQYF TGTGCCAGCAGAAAGGGTCTAGGGGCAGATACGCAGTATTTT
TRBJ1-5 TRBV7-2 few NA CASSPYPGQPQHF TGTGCCAGCAGCCCCTATCCAGGGCAGCCCCAGCATTTT
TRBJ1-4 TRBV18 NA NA CASSPRDKGEKLFF TGTGCCAGCTCACCACGGGACAAAGGTGAAAAACTGTTTTTT
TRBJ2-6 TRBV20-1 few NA CSGASRANVLTF TGCAGTGGTGCCTCCCGGGCCAACGTCCTGACTTTC
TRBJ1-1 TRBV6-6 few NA CASSYLMGEAFF TGTGCCAGCAGTTATCTTATGGGGGAAGCTTTCTTT
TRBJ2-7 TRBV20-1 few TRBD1 CSAGGQVTSYEQYF TGCAGTGCAGGTGGACAGGTCACTTCGTACGAGCAGTACTTC
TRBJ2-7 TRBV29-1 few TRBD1 CSVVTGAGYEQYF TGCAGCGTTGTAACAGGGGCAGGCTACGAGCAGTACTTC
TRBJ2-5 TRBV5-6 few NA CASSYRVRETQYF TGTGCCAGCAGCTACAGGGTCCGAGAGACCCAGTACTTC
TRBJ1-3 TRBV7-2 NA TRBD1 CASSPDRGGNTIYF TGTGCCAGCAGCCCTGACAGGGGTGGAAACACCATATATTTT
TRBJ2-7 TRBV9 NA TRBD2 CVSSVNAVAGGTPGEQYF TGTGTCAGCAGCGTAAACGCCGTAGCGGGAGGAACCCCTGGCGAGCAGTACTTC
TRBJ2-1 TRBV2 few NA CASSGPGGEQFF TGTGCCAGCAGTGGTCCAGGAGGTGAGCAGTTCTTC
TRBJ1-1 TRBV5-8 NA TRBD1 CASSLGEGATTEAFF TGTGCCAGCAGCTTGGGGGAGGGGGCGACCACTGAAGCTTTCTTT
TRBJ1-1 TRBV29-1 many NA CSVVGRMNTEAFF TGCAGCGTTGTGGGACGGATGAACACTGAAGCTTTCTTT
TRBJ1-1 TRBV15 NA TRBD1 CATSRDPRTGRKGEAFF TGTGCCACCAGCAGAGACCCCAGGACAGGGAGGAAGGGTGAAGCTTTCTTT
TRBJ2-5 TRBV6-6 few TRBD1 CASSDRVETQYF TGTGCCAGCAGTGACAGGGTTGAGACCCAGTACTTC
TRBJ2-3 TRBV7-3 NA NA CASRERTTDTQYF TGTGCCAGCAGGGAACGGACCACAGATACGCAGTATTTT
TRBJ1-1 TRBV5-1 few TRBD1 CASSNTGTGNTEAFF TGCGCCAGCAGCAACACCGGGACAGGGAACACTGAAGCTTTCTTT
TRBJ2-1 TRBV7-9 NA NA CASSLDLGRYNEQFF TGTGCCAGCAGCTTAGACTTGGGGAGGTACAATGAGCAGTTCTTC
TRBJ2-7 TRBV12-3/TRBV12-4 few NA CASSLFRVHEQYF TGTGCCAGCAGTTTATTCAGGGTCCACGAGCAGTACTTC
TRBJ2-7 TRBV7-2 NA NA CASSSQGCEQYF TGTGCCAGCAGCTCACAGGGCTGCGAGCAGTACTTC
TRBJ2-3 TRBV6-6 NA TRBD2 CAIAGGPAGTDTQYF TGTGCTATCGCGGGAGGCCCAGCGGGCACAGATACGCAGTATTTT
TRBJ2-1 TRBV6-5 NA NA CASSSPFSSSHNEQFF TGTGCCAGCAGTTCGCCTTTTTCTAGCTCCCACAATGAGCAGTTCTTC
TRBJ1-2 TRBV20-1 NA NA CSARFPGLSVQHYGYTF TGCAGTGCTAGGTTCCCGGGGCTTTCGGTACAACATTATGGCTACACCTTC